The present entry profiles one T cell receptor (beta chain) with its context. What it recognizes is unknown. This sample was included in a study of T cells in Graves' hyperthyroidism and ophthalmopathy. Points from the study as a whole: Blood held most thyroid clonotypes expanded above 0.001 frequency.

PBMCs were collected from an approximately 10 ml volume of fresh peripheral blood. TCR beta CDR3 regions were amplified from RNA. TCR CDR3 underwent first-round RT-PCR with the HTBI primer set. TCRdb reanalysed the multiplex PCR reads using MiXCR and keeps one entry per CDR3 protein. The sample holds a few hundred thousand distinct CDR3 sequences, about a sixth seen once. Losses at the gene ends were 8 bases for V and 8 bases for J; bases not matched to a gene: 8. CDR1 and CDR2 from the germline V gene are MNHEY and SMNVEV (reference sequence). The CDR3 length is 12 residues. The chain uses TRBV27 and TRBJ1-1; 7 positions agree with TRBD1. Sequencing was done on a sample of blood. The TCR sequence derives from a woman between 35 and 50 years old with Graves' ophthalmopathy. CDR3 region: CASHPPGQEAFF. CDR3 in DNA: TGTGCCAGCCATCCCCCGGGACAGGAAGCTTTCTTT.